This T cell receptor (beta chain) was observed in a study of response to subunit inactivated influenza vaccine. Concerning this clonotype: Its antigen is unidentified.

TCRdb processed the RT-PCR reads anew with MiXCR; each CDR3 protein has one entry. The sample gives some 500,000 distinct CDR3 sequences, over 25% of which show up once; less than 2.5% is in the top ten. The germline V gene encodes CDR1 SGHRS and CDR2 YFSETQ. The V gene end was trimmed by 1 base and the J gene end by 7 bases; junction bases not matched to a gene: 12. The CDR3 is made up of 17 amino acids. Broader study findings: The authors suggested that few new T cells are recruited per seasonal influenza vaccination.

The TCR comes from a man in his fifties who received an inactivated influenza vaccine. The source was CD4+ T cells sorted from PBMCs, collected more than 4 days after vaccination. The chain couples TRBV5-1 to TRBJ2-1; the match to TRBD2 covers 9 bases. The CDR3 loop reads CASSLWGLAGLNNEQFF. CDR3 DNA: TGCGCCAGCAGCTTGTGGGGCCTAGCGGGACTCAATAATGAGCAGTTCTTC.